Listed below are T cell receptor beta chains from one sample, sequenced in a study of T cells in Graves' hyperthyroidism and ophthalmopathy. TCRdb recomputed calls from the multiplex PCR reads with MiXCR, one row per CDR3 protein. The sample lists approximately 360,000 distinct CDR3 sequences, about a sixth seen once, with about a quarter in the top ten. Sequenced: blood. All receptors derive from a woman aged 18-35 years with Graves' hyperthyroidism that later progressed to Graves' ophthalmopathy. Each CDR3 is given with its conserved first and last residue. D genes are given only for firm matches. Only part of the rows carry a size: once, few, many, or a class if the clone is expanded.

>many|TRBJ2-5|TRBD2|TRBV7-2
CASSLTSGRIETQYF
TGTGCCAGCAGCTTAACTAGCGGGAGGATAGAGACCCAGTACTTC
>-|TRBJ2-2|TRBD2|TRBV11-2
CASSKTSNTGELFF
TGTGCCAGCAGCAAGACTAGCAACACCGGGGAGCTGTTTTTT
>many|TRBJ2-2|-|TRBV20-1
CSARRKTGELFF
TGCAGTGCTAGACGGAAGACCGGGGAGCTGTTTTTT
>many|TRBJ2-2|TRBD2|TRBV7-3
CASSRSSGRASTGELFF
TGTGCCAGCAGCCGCTCCAGCGGGAGGGCCAGCACCGGGGAGCTGTTTTTT
>many|TRBJ2-5|TRBD2|TRBV2
CASSDDGGRGETQYF
TGTGCCAGCAGTGACGATGGCGGGAGGGGAGAGACCCAGTACTTC
>many|TRBJ2-5|-|TRBV28
CASSLRDPVTQYF
TGTGCCAGCAGTCTACGGGACCCAGTGACCCAGTACTTC
>-|TRBJ1-1|-|TRBV25-1
CASTDGGGLEAFF
TGTGCCAGCACAGATGGGGGGGGTCTTGAAGCTTTCTTT
>-|TRBJ2-1|TRBD2|TRBV11-3
CASSHSSGMGLEQFF
TGTGCCAGCAGCCACTCTAGCGGGATGGGCCTTGAGCAGTTCTTC
>many|TRBJ1-1|-|TRBV30
CAWRPGQTEAFF
TGTGCCTGGAGGCCTGGTCAGACTGAAGCTTTCTTT
>few|TRBJ2-2|-|TRBV19
CASGQGRNTGELFF
TGTGCCAGTGGACAAGGGCGGAACACCGGGGAGCTGTTTTTT
>many|TRBJ1-2|-|TRBV28
CASISRPRGNYGYTF
TGTGCCAGCATATCCCGGCCACGGGGCAACTATGGCTACACCTTC